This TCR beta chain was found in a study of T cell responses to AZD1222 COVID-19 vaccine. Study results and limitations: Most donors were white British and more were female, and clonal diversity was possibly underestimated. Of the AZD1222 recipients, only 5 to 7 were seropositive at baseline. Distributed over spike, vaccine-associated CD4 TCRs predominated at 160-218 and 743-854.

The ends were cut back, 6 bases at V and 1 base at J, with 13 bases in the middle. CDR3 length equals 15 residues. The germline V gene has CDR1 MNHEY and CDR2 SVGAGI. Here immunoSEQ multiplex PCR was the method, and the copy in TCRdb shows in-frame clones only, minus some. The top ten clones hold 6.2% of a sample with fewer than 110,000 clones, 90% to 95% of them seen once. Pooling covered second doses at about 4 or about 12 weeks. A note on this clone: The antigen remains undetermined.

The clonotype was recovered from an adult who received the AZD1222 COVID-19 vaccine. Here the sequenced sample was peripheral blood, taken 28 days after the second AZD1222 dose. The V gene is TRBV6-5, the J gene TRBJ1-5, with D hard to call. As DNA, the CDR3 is TGTGCCAGCAGCGTCCCGGTTGTCAGCAATCAGCCCCAGCATTTT. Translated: CASSVPVVSNQPQHF.